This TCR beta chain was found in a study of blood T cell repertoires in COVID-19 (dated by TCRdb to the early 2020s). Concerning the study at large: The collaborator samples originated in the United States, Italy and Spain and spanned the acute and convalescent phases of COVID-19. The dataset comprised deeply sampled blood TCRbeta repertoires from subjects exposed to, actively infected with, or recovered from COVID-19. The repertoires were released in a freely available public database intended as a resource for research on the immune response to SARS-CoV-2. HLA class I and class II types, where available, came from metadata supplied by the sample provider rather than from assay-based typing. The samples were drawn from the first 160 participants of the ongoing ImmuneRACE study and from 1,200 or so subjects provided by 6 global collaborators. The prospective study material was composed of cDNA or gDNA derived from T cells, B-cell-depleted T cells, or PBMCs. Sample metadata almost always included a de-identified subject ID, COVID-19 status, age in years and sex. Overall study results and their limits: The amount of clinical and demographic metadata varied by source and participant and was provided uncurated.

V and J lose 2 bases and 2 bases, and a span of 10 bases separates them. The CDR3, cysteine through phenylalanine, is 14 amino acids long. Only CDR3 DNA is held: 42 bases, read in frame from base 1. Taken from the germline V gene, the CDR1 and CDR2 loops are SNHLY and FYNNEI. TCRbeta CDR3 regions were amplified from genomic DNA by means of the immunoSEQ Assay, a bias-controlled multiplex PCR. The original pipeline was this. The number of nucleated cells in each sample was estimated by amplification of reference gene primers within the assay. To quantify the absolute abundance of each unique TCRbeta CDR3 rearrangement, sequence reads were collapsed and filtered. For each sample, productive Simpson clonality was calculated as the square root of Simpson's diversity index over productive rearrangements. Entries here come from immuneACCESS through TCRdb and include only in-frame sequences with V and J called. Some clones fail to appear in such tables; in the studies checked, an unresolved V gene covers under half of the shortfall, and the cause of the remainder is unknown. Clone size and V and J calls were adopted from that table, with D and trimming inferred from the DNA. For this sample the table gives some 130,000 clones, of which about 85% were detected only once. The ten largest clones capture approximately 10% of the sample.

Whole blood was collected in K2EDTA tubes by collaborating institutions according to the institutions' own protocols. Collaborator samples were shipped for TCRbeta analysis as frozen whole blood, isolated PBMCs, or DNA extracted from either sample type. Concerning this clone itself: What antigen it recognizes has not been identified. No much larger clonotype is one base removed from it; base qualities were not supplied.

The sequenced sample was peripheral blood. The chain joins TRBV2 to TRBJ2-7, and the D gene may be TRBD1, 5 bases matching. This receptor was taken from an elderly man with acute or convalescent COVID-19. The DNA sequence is TGTGCCAGCAGTGAATTAGGACAACCCTACGAGCAGTACTTC. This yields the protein CASSELGQPYEQYF.